The 17 T cell receptor beta chains below all came from one sample that was sequenced in a study of blood T cell repertoires in COVID-19. Sequencing used immunoSEQ multiplex PCR; TCRdb keeps in-frame clones, though not all of them. This sample yields tens of thousands of clones, of which 87% are seen a single time; approximately 9% belongs to the top ten. The sequencing sample was made of peripheral blood. The receptors originated from a human donor with active COVID-19. The donor label of this sample is uncertain.

The genes are TRBV19 and TRBJ1-4; 7 nucleotides match TRBD1. The CDR3 sequence is 14 residues long. The germline CDR1 and CDR2 sequences are LNHDA and SQIVND (reference sequence). Trimming took 3 bases from V and 8 from J; bases not matched to a gene: 6. The CDR3 DNA reads as TGTGCCAGTAGTATTTCACAGGGGAAGGAAAAACTGTTTTTT. It codes for CASSISQGKEKLFF.

The chain recombines TRBV5-1 with TRBJ2-2; D gene ambiguous. This CDR3 has 14 amino acids. V shed 1 base and J shed 3 bases, with 7 bases lying between them. The germline CDR1 and CDR2 sequences are SGHRS and YFSETQ. The CDR3 region has the DNA TGCGCCAGCAGCTTGAGCCCGGACACCGGGGAGCTGTTTTTT. Protein: CASSLSPDTGELFF.

The J gene is TRBJ2-2, the V gene TRBV6-5; D gene ambiguous. CDR1 and CDR2 (germline): MNHEY, SVGAGI. The CDR3 is 12 amino acids. The V gene lost 7 bases and the J gene lost 5 bases, with 8 bases spanning the gap. CDR3 coding DNA: TGTGCCAGCACGTCCGTTACCGGGGAGCTGTTTTTT. Translated: CASTSVTGELFF.

This chain uses TRBV6-6 with TRBJ2-3; 7 bases are shared with TRBD2. The CDR3 contains 15 residues. The V and J ends lost 6 bases and 0 bases, in that order; junction bases with no gene match: 6. CDR1 is MNHNY and CDR2 is SVGAGI in the germline V gene (reference sequence). CDR3 DNA sequence: TGTGCCAGCAGCACACTAGCGACTAGCACAGATACGCAGTATTTT. Protein sequence: CASSTLATSTDTQYF.

The genes are TRBV12-3 or TRBV12-4 and TRBJ1-4; no definite D call. V was clipped by 8 bases and J by 8 bases, with 12 bases between them. This CDR3 has 12 amino acids. In DNA form, the CDR3 reads TGTGCCAGCGGGAGGGCGGGGGAAAAACTGTTTTTT. This translates into CASGRAGEKLFF.

The chain employs TRBV10-1 and TRBJ2-2; D might be TRBD2 (5 bases). The CDR3 is 13 residues long. V was shortened by 6 bases and J by 5 bases, with 10 bases between the two germline ends. Germline-derived CDR1 and CDR2 are WNHNN and SYGVQD (reference sequence). The CDR3 region has the DNA TGCGCCAGCAGCGTAGCGCCGACCGGGGAGCTGTTTTTT. Encoded protein: CASSVAPTGELFF.

The rearrangement uses TRBV30 and TRBJ2-1, with a possible D match to TRBD1 (6 bases). Trimming took off 3 bases at V and 0 bases at J, with 15 bases between the two ends. The CDR3 has 16 amino acids. Germline lookup yields CDR1 GTSNPN and CDR2 SVGIG (reference sequence). Here the CDR3 DNA reads TGTGCCTGGAGCGTCAGGGGCATGAGCTCCTACAATGAGCAGTTCTTC. This translates into CAWSVRGMSSYNEQFF.

CDR3 region: CASSQVTSGSYEQYF. CDR3 DNA: TGCGCCAGCAGCCAGGTTACTAGCGGGAGTTACGAGCAGTACTTC. The chain has TRBV4-1 and TRBJ2-7, with TRBD2 matching 11 bases. CDR3 size: 15 residues. The germline gives CDR1 MGHRA, CDR2 YSYEKL. The junction had 5 bases not matched to a gene; V was cut back by 3 bases and J by 4 bases.

This clone was seen a handful of times. The chain is built from TRBV7-9 and TRBJ2-1; 8 bases fit TRBD2. The V gene's germline CDR1 is SEHNR and CDR2 FQNEAQ (reference sequence). The V segment lost 4 bases and the J segment 4 bases; nucleotides outside the gene matches: 9. This CDR3 comprises 16 residues. The CDR3 sequence: CASSYPPSGPYNEQFF. The DNA of the CDR3 is TGTGCCAGCAGCTATCCCCCTAGCGGGCCTTACAATGAGCAGTTCTTC.

The gene calls are TRBV5-6 and TRBJ2-3; TRBD1 matches at 7 bases. The trim removed 8 bases at V and 7 bases at J, leaving 10 bases unmatched. Germline CDR1 reads SGHDT; CDR2 reads YYEEEE. CDR3 size: 13 residues. The CDR3 loop is CASTYRGLNTQYF. CDR3 sequence (DNA): TGTGCCAGTACTTACAGGGGTCTAAATACGCAGTATTTT.

V is TRBV28 and J is TRBJ2-3; TRBD2 matches 8 bases. CDR1 MDHEN and CDR2 SYDVKM come from the germline V gene. CDR3 length: 16 amino acids. V shed 7 bases and J 1 base; nucleotides not matched to a gene: 10. Written as DNA, the CDR3 is TGTGCCAGCACTTCGGAGCGGGAGACTGGCACAGATACGCAGTATTTT. Protein sequence: CASTSERETGTDTQYF.

The V and J genes are TRBV5-1 and TRBJ2-7; 13 positions agree with TRBD2. Germline V gene data show CDR1 as SGHRS and CDR2 as YFSETQ. The CDR3 extends over 17 amino acids. After removal of 0 bases from V and 4 bases from J, the junction contained 7 bases not matched to a gene. The CDR3 region is CASSLAPPGLAGYEQYF. The CDR3 nucleotides read TGCGCCAGCAGCTTGGCCCCACCGGGACTAGCGGGGTACGAGCAGTACTTC.

V usage is TRBV27 and J usage is TRBJ1-1, with D perhaps matching TRBD1 (5 bases). In germline, CDR1 is MNHEY, CDR2 SMNVEV (reference sequence). The CDR3 totals 14 residues. With 2 bases removed from V and 5 bases from J, the gap between germline ends came to 12 bases. The chain's CDR3 is CASSLGSGGTEAFF. The CDR3 DNA reads TGTGCCAGCAGTTTAGGGTCCGGGGGAACTGAAGCTTTCTTT.

V is TRBV28 and J is TRBJ2-5, with 10 bases identical to TRBD2. Germline trimming cut 6 bases from V and 5 bases from J; bases unmatched to any gene: 9. Germline CDR1 and CDR2: MDHEN and SYDVKM. This CDR3 is built from 15 residues. CDR3 loop: CASRPLSGRYETQYF. The CDR3 nucleotides read TGTGCCAGCAGGCCCCTTAGCGGGAGGTATGAGACCCAGTACTTC.

The rearrangement uses TRBV6-5 and TRBJ2-1, with a tentative D call TRBD2 (6 bases). The germline gives CDR1 MNHEY, CDR2 SVGAGI. V was trimmed by 8 bases and J by 0 bases, leaving 11 bases between them. This CDR3 is 14 amino acids long. In DNA, the CDR3 is TGTGCCAGCGAGGGGACTTTCTCCTACAATGAGCAGTTCTTC. This encodes CASEGTFSYNEQFF.

The chain combines TRBV3-1 (or the pseudogene TRBV3-2) with TRBJ1-2, with D tentatively TRBD1 (6 bases). This CDR3 has 15 residues. The V and J ends lost 1 base and 3 bases respectively, with 12 bases between them. Germline CDR1 reads LGHDT; CDR2 reads YNNKEL (reference sequence). Written as DNA, the CDR3 is TGTGCCAGCAGCCAAGGGGGGGGGCTTTACTATGGCTACACCTTC. Its translation: CASSQGGGLYYGYTF.

This chain links TRBV5-1 with TRBJ1-1, with no clear D. V dropped 4 bases and J dropped 6 bases, with 16 bases sitting between them. CDR3 size: 14 residues. Germline CDR1 reads SGHRS; CDR2 reads YFSETQ. The CDR3 protein is CASSLLREGAEAFF. The DNA of the CDR3 is TGCGCCAGCAGCCTGCTTCGTGAGGGTGCTGAAGCTTTCTTT.